The clone carrying this TCR beta chain was detected only a few times. Its antigen is still unknown. These data originate in a study of a mutant IDH1 vaccine in newly diagnosed glioma. Study-level information: The initiation of vaccination occurred 4-6 weeks after radiotherapy alone, or with temozolomide cycles. Prior therapy was radiotherapy, temozolomide, or both; most received both. Study-level findings and limits: Top-clonotype changes in peripheral T cells seemed unrelated to pseudoprogression.

The time point denotes: week 5, during vaccination. One vaccine dose held 300 ug of mutant IDH1 20-mer peptide and came with topical imiquimod. Measured with immunoSEQ multiplex PCR; TCRdb has only the in-frame clones, and not every one. The sample yields some 33,000 clones, 45% to 70% seen once. The CDR3 runs 13 residues. Trimming left V 5 bases short and J 9 bases short, with 14 bases between. CDR1 MGHRA and CDR2 YSYEKL come from the germline V gene. The clonotype originates from a woman aged 18-29 years with glioma. The sequencing used PBMCs, collected from a glioma patient whose treatment included an IDH1 peptide vaccine. This sequence joins TRBV4-1 and TRBJ1-5; the D is unclear. The CDR3 sequence is CASSSLTDGPQHF. The CDR3 DNA sequence: TGCGCCAGCAGCTCCCTGACTGATGGGCCCCAGCATTTT.